This TCR beta chain was sequenced for a study of blood T cell repertoires in COVID-19. This clone was recorded once. The ends lost 4 bases at V and 8 bases at J; junction bases unmatched: 7. Germline CDR1 reads SGHNT; CDR2 reads YYREEE (reference sequence). The CDR3 contains 14 residues. TCRdb's copy holds only in-frame clones and misses some; the assay was immunoSEQ multiplex PCR. The top ten hold roughly 1.1% of the sample, which has 310,000 or so clones, about 93% seen once. The genes are TRBV5-4 and TRBJ2-2, with 8 positions matching TRBD2. Sequenced sample: PBMCs or T cells enriched from blood (not recorded which). The receptor comes from a woman aged 25 to 39 who had recovered from COVID-19. CDR3 coding DNA: TGTGCCAGCAGCGGGACTAGTCGAGCGGGGGAGCTGTTTTTT. It is translated as CASSGTSRAGELFF.